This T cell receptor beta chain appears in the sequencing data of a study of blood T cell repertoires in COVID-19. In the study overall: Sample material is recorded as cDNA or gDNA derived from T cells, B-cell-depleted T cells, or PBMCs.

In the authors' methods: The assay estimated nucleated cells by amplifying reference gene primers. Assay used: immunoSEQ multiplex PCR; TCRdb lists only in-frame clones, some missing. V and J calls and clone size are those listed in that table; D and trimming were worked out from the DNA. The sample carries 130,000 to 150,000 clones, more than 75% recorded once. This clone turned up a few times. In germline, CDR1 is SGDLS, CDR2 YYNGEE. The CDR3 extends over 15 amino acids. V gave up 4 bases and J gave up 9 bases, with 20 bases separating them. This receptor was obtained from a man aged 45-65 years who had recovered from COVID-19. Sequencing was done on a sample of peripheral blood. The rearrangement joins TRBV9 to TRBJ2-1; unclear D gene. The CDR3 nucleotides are TGTGCCAGCAGCCTTACTTTAGGCGGTGCGAGTGAGCAGTTCTTC. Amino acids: CASSLTLGGASEQFF.